The 26 T cell receptor beta chains given below trace back to one sample, sequenced in a study of post-analysis software for immune sequencing data. Whole-study findings and limits: TRBV5-6, TRBV5-1 and TRBV20-1 were among a few TRBV segments more frequent in patients than controls.

Incorporated into the TCR beta cDNA libraries were unique molecular identifiers, which served to reduce PCR and sequencing biases. TCRdb used MiXCR to reprocess the PCR reads, holding one entry per CDR3 protein. The repertoire has about 820,000 distinct CDR3 sequences, approximately 53% of them found once; the top ten carry 4.6%. No antigen is known for these receptors. Sequenced sample: blood. The receptor set was obtained from a girl aged 5-17 years with multiple sclerosis.

The chain links TRBV6-1 to TRBJ1-2; D is ambiguous. CDR3 length: 16 amino acids. Germline CDR1 MNHNS, CDR2 SASEGT. The V end was cut by 0 bases, the J end by 4 bases, with 15 bases between. The CDR3 region has the DNA TGTGCCAGCAGTGAAGCGAATCAATGGCAGGTCTATGGCTACACCTTC. It codes for CASSEANQWQVYGYTF.

This clonotype has only a few counts. V is TRBV3-1 and J is TRBJ2-6; TRBD2 matches at 8 bases. Germline loops: CDR1 LGHDT, CDR2 YNNKEL (reference sequence). V dropped 1 base and J dropped 0; count of bases not matched to a gene: 8. The CDR3 runs 19 residues. The CDR3 DNA sequence: TGTGCCAGCAGCCAAGGGCTGCTAGCGGGCGCCTCTGGGGCCAACGTCCTGACTTTC. Protein product: CASSQGLLAGASGANVLTF.

The rearrangement joins TRBV20-1 to TRBJ1-1, with D tentatively TRBD1 (5 bases). CDR1 and CDR2 (germline): DFQATT, SNEGSKA (reference sequence). Between the trimmed V and J ends, which lost 1 base and 3 bases, there was a span of 9 bases. CDR3 length: 13 residues. The CDR3 loop reads CSARGDGYTEAFF. DNA for the CDR3: TGCAGTGCTAGAGGGGACGGATACACTGAAGCTTTCTTT.

This clonotype was recorded a few times. The chain employs TRBV5-1 and TRBJ1-2; tentatively, D is TRBD1 (5 bases). The V end was cut by 4 bases, the J end by 8 bases, with 18 bases between. CDR3 length equals 14 residues. CDR1 and CDR2 (germline): SGHRS, YFSETQ. The DNA for the CDR3 is TGCGCCAGCAGCCCTGGAGCTGACAGCCGGGGCTACACCTTC. Its protein is CASSPGADSRGYTF.

This clonotype was counted between two and nine times. The chain uses TRBV5-5 and TRBJ1-2; 8 nucleotides agree with TRBD1. This CDR3 spans 15 amino acids. Trimming at V came to 4 bases and at J to 2 bases, leaving 7 bases not matched to a gene. Germline V gives CDR1 SGHKS, CDR2 YYEKEE (reference sequence). Here the CDR3 reads CASSLLRTGNYGYTF. CDR3 bases: TGTGCCAGCAGCCTCTTACGGACAGGGAACTATGGCTACACCTTC.

The J gene is TRBJ1-2, the V gene TRBV29-1, with 8 bases lining up with TRBD1. Per germline, CDR1 SQVTM and CDR2 ANQGSEA. The CDR3 consists of 14 residues. Trimming took 6 bases from V and 4 from J; bases not matched to a gene: 10. CDR3 protein: CSVPAAGGLYGYTF. The CDR3 DNA is TGCAGCGTCCCGGCGGCAGGGGGCCTCTATGGCTACACCTTC.

V gene TRBV18 combines with J gene TRBJ2-7; 13 bases are a match to TRBD2. Trimming at V came to 3 bases and at J to 5 bases, leaving 7 bases not matched to a gene. The CDR3 extends over 16 amino acids. The germline CDR1 and CDR2 sequences are KGHSH and LQKENI. CDR3 residues: CASSPPGLAGMNEQYF. CDR3 DNA: TGTGCCAGCTCACCTCCGGGACTAGCGGGAATGAACGAGCAGTACTTC.

This clonotype was seen a single time. J is TRBJ2-1 and V is TRBV15, with 10 bases fitting TRBD2. CDR1 is LNHNV, CDR2 YYDKDF, per germline (reference sequence). With 3 bases clipped from V and 9 bases from J, the junction kept 5 bases outside the gene matches. There are 14 residues in the CDR3. The CDR3 nucleotides are TGTGCCACCAGCAGGGCGGGACTAGCGACTGAGCAGTTCTTC. It translates to CATSRAGLATEQFF.

The chain uses TRBV29-1 and TRBJ2-7; a weak D match, TRBD1 (6 bases). CDR1 is SQVTM and CDR2 is ANQGSEA in the germline V gene. The CDR3 is made up of 11 amino acids. The V end lost 6 bases, the J end lost 3 bases, and 9 bases lay between the germline ends. The CDR3 loop reads CSVLTGYEQYF. The CDR3 DNA reads as TGCAGCGTCTTGACAGGCTACGAGCAGTACTTC.

DNA for the CDR3: TGCAGCGTTGCAGGACTAGCGGACAAAAACATTCAGTACTTC. Translating gives CSVAGLADKNIQYF. The chain is built from TRBV29-1 and TRBJ2-4; the match to TRBD2 covers 10 bases. The junction had 3 bases not matched to a gene; V was cut back by 4 bases and J by 3 bases. This CDR3 is 14 amino acids long. Germline V lookup: CDR1 SQVTM, CDR2 ANQGSEA.

This chain's CDR3 is CAITNSGGTYEQYF. CDR3 sequence (DNA): TGTGCCATCACCAATAGCGGGGGAACCTACGAGCAGTACTTC. The chain couples TRBV10-3 to TRBJ2-7; 9 bases agree with TRBD2. The CDR3 totals 14 residues. The germline CDR1 and CDR2 sequences are ENHRY and SYGVKD. J lost 2 bases, V lost 7 bases, and 6 bases had no gene match.

This clonotype has more than one count but fewer than ten. The chain links TRBV29-1 to TRBJ2-1; 9 bases are shared with TRBD2. Germline V gives CDR1 SQVTM, CDR2 ANQGSEA. There are 16 residues in the CDR3. The trim removed 4 bases at V and 6 bases at J, leaving 13 bases unmatched. In nucleotides, the CDR3 is TGCAGCGTTGGAGTTAGCGGGAGTGGGGCAGGCAATGAGCAGTTCTTC. As protein: CSVGVSGSGAGNEQFF.

This clonotype was seen a handful of times. This chain uses TRBV29-1 with TRBJ2-5; D not resolved. V was shortened by 4 bases and J by 5 bases, with 11 bases between the two germline ends. The CDR3 spans 12 residues. Per the germline V gene, CDR1 is SQVTM and CDR2 is ANQGSEA. The CDR3 here is CSVVGTGETQYF. Written as DNA, the CDR3 is TGCAGCGTTGTCGGCACCGGGGAGACCCAGTACTTC.

V and J are TRBV29-1 and TRBJ1-2, with D possibly being TRBD1 (5 bases). V lost 6 bases and J 2 bases, leaving 22 bases between the germline ends. The CDR3 length is 16 residues. Germline V gene data show CDR1 as SQVTM and CDR2 as ANQGSEA. As DNA, the CDR3 is TGCAGCGTCGCGAAACCGACGGGACCGAACAACTATGGCTACACCTTC. It yields the protein CSVAKPTGPNNYGYTF.

The V call is TRBV5-1, the J call TRBJ2-5, with 9 bases identical to TRBD2. This CDR3 spans 14 amino acids. Germline loops: CDR1 SGHRS, CDR2 YFSETQ. The V segment lost 6 bases and the J segment 1 base; nucleotides outside the gene matches: 4. The CDR3 DNA reads TGCGCCAGCATGCGGGGGGGCACCCAAGAGACCCAGTACTTC. Protein product: CASMRGGTQETQYF.

V usage is TRBV20-1 and J usage is TRBJ1-5, with D possibly matching TRBD1 (6 bases). Germline V gene data show CDR1 as DFQATT and CDR2 as SNEGSKA (reference sequence). This CDR3 is built from 12 residues. V was cut by 2 bases and J by 5 bases, with 7 bases left in between. The DNA for the CDR3 is TGCAGTGCTAGACGGACAGATCAGCCCCAGCATTTT. Residues: CSARRTDQPQHF.

The J gene is TRBJ2-1, the V gene TRBV29-1; D not resolved. This CDR3 region has 13 residues. Germline values: CDR1 SQVTM, CDR2 ANQGSEA. The V end lost 5 bases, the J end lost 5 bases, and 13 bases lay between the germline ends. In DNA form, the CDR3 reads TGCAGCGTTACTCCGGTGGCAGACAATGAGCAGTTCTTC. Its protein is CSVTPVADNEQFF.

The V gene is TRBV12-3 or TRBV12-4, the J gene TRBJ2-3, with a weak D call TRBD2 (5 bases). The CDR3 is 15 residues long. Deletions cut 4 bases from V and 1 base from J, with 12 bases between. CDR3 protein: CASSSPPGGTDTQYF. In DNA form, the CDR3 reads TGTGCCAGCAGTTCTCCCCCCGGGGGCACAGATACGCAGTATTTT.

The chain has TRBV13 and TRBJ2-7, with unresolved D. The DNA end is a closer match to TRBJ2-4, so the J assignment may be wrong. The CDR3 is made up of 14 amino acids. Germline loops: CDR1 PRHDT, CDR2 FYEKMQ (reference sequence). The CDR3 DNA reads TGTGCCAGCAGCGTCCAAATAGCCAAAAACATTCAGTACTTC. Its translation: CASSVQIAKNIQYF.

As regards this clonotype: Mismatch with germline at one junction end may stem from a read error. The chain uses TRBV7-9 and TRBJ2-7, with 7 bases matching TRBD1. Per germline, CDR1 SEHNR and CDR2 FQNEAQ (reference sequence). The CDR3 is 20 amino acids. CDR3 nucleotide sequence: TGTGCCAGCAGCTTAAAAACCGTCGACAGGGTCCAAAACCCTTCCTACGTGCAGTACTTC. Translated, it gives CASSLKTVDRVQNPSYVQYF.

In DNA, the CDR3 is TGTGCCAGCAGCTTATATGAGGGGCCGGATGAGCAGTTCTTC. This encodes CASSLYEGPDEQFF. This rearrangement joins TRBV7-9 to TRBJ2-1; D possibly uses TRBD1 or TRBD2 (5 bases each). The CDR3 has 14 residues. Trimming shortened V by 2 bases and J by 8 bases, and 13 bases separated the two germline ends. Germline V gives CDR1 SEHNR, CDR2 FQNEAQ (reference sequence).

The chain is built from TRBV15 and TRBJ2-1; tentatively, D is TRBD2 (6 bases). The V end was cut by 5 bases, the J end by 12 bases, with 14 bases between. The CDR3 has 12 residues. Germline-derived CDR1 and CDR2 are LNHNV and YYDKDF (reference sequence). In nucleotides, the CDR3 is TGTGCCACCAGCCCCCGACTAGTCGGGCAGTTCTTC. Amino acids: CATSPRLVGQFF.

V is TRBV6-1 and J is TRBJ2-1; D ambiguous. The CDR3 sequence is 12 residues long. Germline lookup yields CDR1 MNHNS and CDR2 SASEGT. The V end was cut by 4 bases, the J end by 8 bases, with 9 bases between. DNA of the CDR3: TGTGCCAGCAGTGGAGCGTGGGATGAGCAGTTCTTC. Amino acid sequence: CASSGAWDEQFF.

This rearrangement joins TRBV6-7 to TRBJ2-4; no firm D call. TRBV6-7 carries the ORF label, with uncertain function. There are 13 residues in the CDR3. V was trimmed by 2 bases and J by 15 bases, leaving 17 bases between them. The CDR3 DNA reads TGTGCCAGCAGTTACACACAGCCGGGCAAGAGGTACTTC. This sequence encodes CASSYTQPGKRYF.

The rearrangement uses TRBV12-3 or TRBV12-4 and TRBJ2-3, with D tentatively TRBD1 or TRBD2 (6 bases each). V was clipped by 6 bases and J by 6 bases, with 13 bases between them. This CDR3 contains 13 residues. CDR3 sequence reads: CASRQTGRDTQYF. CDR3 bases: TGTGCCAGCAGGCAAACAGGGAGGGATACGCAGTATTTT.

The chain combines TRBV11-2 with TRBJ2-4, with D possibly being TRBD1 or TRBD2 (6 bases each). This CDR3 contains 17 residues. In germline, CDR1 is SGHAT, CDR2 FQNNGV. Trimming stripped 6 bases from V and 0 bases from J, with 18 bases between. As DNA, the CDR3 is TGTGCCAGCAGATGGCGTACGGGGGCATCAGCCAAAAACATTCAGTACTTC. This translates into CASRWRTGASAKNIQYF.